Sequencing of this T cell receptor (beta chain) was carried out in a study of T cell responses to AZD1222 COVID-19 vaccine. Libraries were prepared by immunoSEQ multiplex PCR; TCRdb keeps only in-frame clonotypes and omits some of them. Of over 130,000 clones listed, approximately 90% are singletons. Sequenced here: peripheral blood, sampled 28 days after the second AZD1222 dose. The sequence derives from an adult who received the AZD1222 COVID-19 vaccine.

The CDR3 DNA is TGTGCCAGCAGTTTGGTGGCAGGGGTGAGATCACCCCTCCACTTT. This sequence encodes CASSLVAGVRSPLHF. This chain joins TRBV27 and TRBJ1-6, with D tentatively TRBD1 (6 bases). V dropped 3 bases and J dropped 10 bases, with 16 bases sitting between them. In germline, CDR1 is MNHEY, CDR2 SMNVEV (reference sequence). The CDR3 is made up of 15 amino acids.